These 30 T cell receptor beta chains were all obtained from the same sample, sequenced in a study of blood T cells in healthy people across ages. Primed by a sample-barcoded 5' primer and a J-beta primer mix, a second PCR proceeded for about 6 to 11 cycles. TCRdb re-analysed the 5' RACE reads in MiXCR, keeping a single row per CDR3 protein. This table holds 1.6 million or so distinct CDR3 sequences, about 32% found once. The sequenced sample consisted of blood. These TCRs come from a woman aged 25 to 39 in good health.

DNA for the CDR3: TGTGCCAGCAGTTTACTATTGACTAGCAGGAAGAGCGCAGATACGCAGTATTTT. It codes for CASSLLLTSRKSADTQYF. The chain has TRBV12-3 or TRBV12-4 and TRBJ2-3; 7 nucleotides line up with TRBD2. Germline trimming cut 2 bases from V and 4 bases from J; bases unmatched to any gene: 15. The CDR3 is made up of 18 amino acids.

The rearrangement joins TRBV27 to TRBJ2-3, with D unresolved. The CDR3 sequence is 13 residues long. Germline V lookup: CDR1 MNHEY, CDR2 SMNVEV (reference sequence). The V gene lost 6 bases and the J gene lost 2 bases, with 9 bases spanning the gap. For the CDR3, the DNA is TGTGCCAGCAGGAGCCGGGTCACAGATACGCAGTATTTT. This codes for CASRSRVTDTQYF.

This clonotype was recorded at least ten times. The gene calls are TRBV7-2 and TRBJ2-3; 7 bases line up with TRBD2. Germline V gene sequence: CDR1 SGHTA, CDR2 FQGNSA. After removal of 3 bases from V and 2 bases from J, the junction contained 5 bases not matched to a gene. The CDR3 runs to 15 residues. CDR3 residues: CASSFGSGVTDTQYF. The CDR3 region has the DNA TGTGCCAGCAGCTTTGGGAGCGGGGTCACAGATACGCAGTATTTT. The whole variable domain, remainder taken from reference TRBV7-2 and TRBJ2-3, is GAGVSQSPSNKVTEKGKDVELRCDPISGHTALYWYRQSLGQGLEFLIYFQGNSAPDKSGLPSDRFSAERTGGSVSTLTIQRTQQEDSAVYLCASSFGSGVTDTQYFGPGTRLTVL.

The CDR3 is CSAPRKREAYEQYF. The CDR3 nucleotides read TGCAGTGCTCCGCGGAAGCGGGAGGCCTACGAGCAGTACTTC. V gene TRBV20-1 combines with J gene TRBJ2-7; TRBD2 matches 9 bases. CDR1 and CDR2 (germline): DFQATT, SNEGSKA (reference sequence). This CDR3 comprises 14 residues. Losses at the gene ends were 5 bases for V and 2 bases for J; bases not matched to a gene: 7.

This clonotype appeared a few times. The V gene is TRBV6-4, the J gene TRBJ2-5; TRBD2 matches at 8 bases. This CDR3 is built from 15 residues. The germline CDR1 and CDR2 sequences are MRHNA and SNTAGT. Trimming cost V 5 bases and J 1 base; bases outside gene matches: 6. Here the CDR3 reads CASSSVAGTQETQYF. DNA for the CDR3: TGTGCCAGCAGTTCTGTAGCGGGGACCCAAGAGACCCAGTACTTC.

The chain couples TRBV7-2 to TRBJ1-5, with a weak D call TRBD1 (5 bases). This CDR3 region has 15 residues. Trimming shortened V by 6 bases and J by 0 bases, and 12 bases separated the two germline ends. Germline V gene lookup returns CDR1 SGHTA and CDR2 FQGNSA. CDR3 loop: CASSVGVNSNQPQHF. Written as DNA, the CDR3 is TGTGCCAGCAGTGTGGGGGTTAATAGCAATCAGCCCCAGCATTTT.

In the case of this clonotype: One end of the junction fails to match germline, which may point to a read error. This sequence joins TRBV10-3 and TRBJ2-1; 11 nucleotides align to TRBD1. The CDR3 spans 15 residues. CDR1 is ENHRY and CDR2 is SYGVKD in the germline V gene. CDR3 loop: CAINPGQGAYNGQFF. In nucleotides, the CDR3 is TGTGCCATCAACCCCGGACAGGGGGCCTACAATGGGCAGTTCTTC.

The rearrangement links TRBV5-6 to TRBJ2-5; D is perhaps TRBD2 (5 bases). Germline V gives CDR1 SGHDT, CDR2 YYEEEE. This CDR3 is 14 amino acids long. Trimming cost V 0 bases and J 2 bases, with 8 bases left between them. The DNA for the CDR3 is TGTGCCAGCAGCTTGGTAGCGAGACAAGAGACCCAGTACTTC. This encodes CASSLVARQETQYF.

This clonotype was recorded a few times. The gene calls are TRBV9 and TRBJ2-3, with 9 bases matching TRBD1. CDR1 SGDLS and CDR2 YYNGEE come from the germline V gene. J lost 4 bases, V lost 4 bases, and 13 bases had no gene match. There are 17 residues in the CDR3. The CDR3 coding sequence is TGTGCCAGCAGCCCCAGGACAGGGGAGGAATCACCAGATACGCAGTATTTT. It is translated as CASSPRTGEESPDTQYF.

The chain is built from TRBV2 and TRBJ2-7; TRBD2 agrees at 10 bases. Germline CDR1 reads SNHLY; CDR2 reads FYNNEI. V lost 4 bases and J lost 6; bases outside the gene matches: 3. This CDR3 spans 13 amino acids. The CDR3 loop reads CASSGGLASEQYF. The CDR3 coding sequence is TGTGCCAGCAGTGGGGGACTAGCGTCCGAGCAGTACTTC.

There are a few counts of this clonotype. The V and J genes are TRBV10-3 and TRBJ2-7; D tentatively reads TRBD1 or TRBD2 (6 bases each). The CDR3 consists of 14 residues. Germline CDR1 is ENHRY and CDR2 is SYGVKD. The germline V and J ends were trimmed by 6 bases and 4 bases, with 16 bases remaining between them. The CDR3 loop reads CAIRMEEGVYEQYF. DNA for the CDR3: TGTGCCATCAGAATGGAGGAGGGGGTGTACGAGCAGTACTTC.

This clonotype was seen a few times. CDR3 DNA sequence: TGTGCCAGCAGTTTAGGGCGACCGTCTGGGGCCAACGTCCTGACTTTC. Residues: CASSLGRPSGANVLTF. The chain employs TRBV27 and TRBJ2-6; unclear D gene. The V and J ends lost 2 bases and 1 base respectively, with 9 bases between them. CDR3 length: 16 amino acids. Germline values: CDR1 MNHEY, CDR2 SMNVEV (reference sequence).

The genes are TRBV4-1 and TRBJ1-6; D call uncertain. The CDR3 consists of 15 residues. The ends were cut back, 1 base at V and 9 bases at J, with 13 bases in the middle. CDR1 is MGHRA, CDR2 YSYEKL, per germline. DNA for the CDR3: TGCGCCAGCAGCCAAGGAACAACCGGGAGTTCACCCCTCCACTTT. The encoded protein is CASSQGTTGSSPLHF.

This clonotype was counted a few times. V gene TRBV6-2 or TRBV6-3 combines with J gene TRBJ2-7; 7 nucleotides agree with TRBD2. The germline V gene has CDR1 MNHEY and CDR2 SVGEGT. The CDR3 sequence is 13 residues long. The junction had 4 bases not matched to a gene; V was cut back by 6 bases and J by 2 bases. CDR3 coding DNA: TGTGCCAGCAGAGAACTAGCGCCCTACGAGCAGTACTTC. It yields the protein CASRELAPYEQYF.

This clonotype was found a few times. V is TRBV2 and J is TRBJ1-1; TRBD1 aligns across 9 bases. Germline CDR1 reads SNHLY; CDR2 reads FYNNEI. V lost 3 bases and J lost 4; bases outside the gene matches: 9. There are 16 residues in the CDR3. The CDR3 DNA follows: TGTGCCAGCAGTGATGCACAGGGGGCGTCGACCACTGAAGCTTTCTTT. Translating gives CASSDAQGASTTEAFF. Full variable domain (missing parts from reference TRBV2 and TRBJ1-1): EPEVTQTPSHQVTQMGQEVILRCVPISNHLYFYWYRQILGQKVEFLVSFYNNEISEKSEIFDDQFSVERPDGSNFTLKIRSTKLEDSAMYFCASSDAQGASTTEAFFGQGTRLTVV.

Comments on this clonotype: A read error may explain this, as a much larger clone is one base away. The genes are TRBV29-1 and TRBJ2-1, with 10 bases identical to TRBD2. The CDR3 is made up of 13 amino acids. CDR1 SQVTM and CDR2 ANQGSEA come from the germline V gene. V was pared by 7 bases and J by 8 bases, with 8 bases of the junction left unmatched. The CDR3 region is CSAWTSGYDEQFF. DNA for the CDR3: TGCAGCGCCTGGACTAGCGGATACGATGAGCAGTTCTTC.

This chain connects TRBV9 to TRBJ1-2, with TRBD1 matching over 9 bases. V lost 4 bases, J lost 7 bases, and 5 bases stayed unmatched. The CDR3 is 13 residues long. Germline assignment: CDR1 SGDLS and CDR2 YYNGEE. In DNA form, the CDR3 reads TGTGCCAGCAGCACCCGGACAGGGGTTGGCTACACCTTC. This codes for CASSTRTGVGYTF.

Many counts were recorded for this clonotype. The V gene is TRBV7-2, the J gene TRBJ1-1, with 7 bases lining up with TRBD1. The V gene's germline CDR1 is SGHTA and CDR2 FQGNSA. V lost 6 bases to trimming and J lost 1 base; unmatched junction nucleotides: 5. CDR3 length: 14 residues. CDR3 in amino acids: CASSQGQKNTEAFF. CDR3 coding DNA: TGTGCCAGCAGTCAGGGACAGAAGAACACTGAAGCTTTCTTT.

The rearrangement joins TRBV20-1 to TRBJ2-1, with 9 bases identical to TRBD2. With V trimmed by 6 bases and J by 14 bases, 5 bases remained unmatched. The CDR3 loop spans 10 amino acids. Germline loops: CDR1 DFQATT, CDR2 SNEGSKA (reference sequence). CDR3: CSAKRLAEFF. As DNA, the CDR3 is TGCAGTGCCAAGAGACTAGCGGAGTTCTTC.

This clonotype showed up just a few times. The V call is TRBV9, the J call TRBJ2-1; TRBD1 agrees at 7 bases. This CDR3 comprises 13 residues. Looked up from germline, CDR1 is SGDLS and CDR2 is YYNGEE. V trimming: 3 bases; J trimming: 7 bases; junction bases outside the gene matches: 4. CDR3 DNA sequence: TGTGCCAGCAGCGAGTTCAGGGGGAATGAGCAGTTCTTC. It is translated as CASSEFRGNEQFF.

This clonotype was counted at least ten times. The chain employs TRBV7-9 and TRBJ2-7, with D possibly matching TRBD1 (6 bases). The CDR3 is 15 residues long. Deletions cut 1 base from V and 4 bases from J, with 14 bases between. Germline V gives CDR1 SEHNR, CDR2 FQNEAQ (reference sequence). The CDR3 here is CASSLGQGPAYEQYF. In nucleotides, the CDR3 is TGTGCCAGCAGCTTAGGGCAGGGGCCTGCGTACGAGCAGTACTTC.

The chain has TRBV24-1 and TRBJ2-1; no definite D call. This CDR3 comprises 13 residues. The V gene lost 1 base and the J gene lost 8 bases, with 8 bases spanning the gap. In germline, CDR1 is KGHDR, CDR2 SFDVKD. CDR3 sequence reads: CATSDLNGDEQFF. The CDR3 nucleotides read TGTGCCACCAGTGATTTAAATGGAGATGAGCAGTTCTTC.

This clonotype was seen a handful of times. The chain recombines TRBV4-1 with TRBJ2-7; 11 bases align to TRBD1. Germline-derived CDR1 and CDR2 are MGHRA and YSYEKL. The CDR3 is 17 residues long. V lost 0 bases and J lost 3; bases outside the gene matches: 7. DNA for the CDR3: TGCGCCAGCAGCCAAGAGTTCTGGGGGACAGGGGGCTACGAGCAGTACTTC. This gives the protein CASSQEFWGTGGYEQYF.

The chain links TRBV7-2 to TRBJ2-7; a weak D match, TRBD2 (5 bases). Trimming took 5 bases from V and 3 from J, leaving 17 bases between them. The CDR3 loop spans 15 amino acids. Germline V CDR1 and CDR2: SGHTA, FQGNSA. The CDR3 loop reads CASSAPPGIIYEQYF. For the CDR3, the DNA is TGTGCCAGCAGCGCGCCACCGGGGATAATCTACGAGCAGTACTTC.

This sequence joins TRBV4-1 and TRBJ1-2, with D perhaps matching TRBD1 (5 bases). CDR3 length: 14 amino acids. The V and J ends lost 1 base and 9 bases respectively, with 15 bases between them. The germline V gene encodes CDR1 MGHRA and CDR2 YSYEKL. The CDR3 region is CASSQVGRGGSYTF. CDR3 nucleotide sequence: TGCGCCAGCAGCCAAGTAGGCCGTGGGGGAAGCTACACCTTC.

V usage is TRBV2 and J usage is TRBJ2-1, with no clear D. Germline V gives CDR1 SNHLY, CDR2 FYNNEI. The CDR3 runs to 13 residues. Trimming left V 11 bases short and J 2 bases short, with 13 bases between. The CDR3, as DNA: TGTGCCGTCAAATTAGGCACCTACAATGAGCAGTTCTTC. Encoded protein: CAVKLGTYNEQFF.

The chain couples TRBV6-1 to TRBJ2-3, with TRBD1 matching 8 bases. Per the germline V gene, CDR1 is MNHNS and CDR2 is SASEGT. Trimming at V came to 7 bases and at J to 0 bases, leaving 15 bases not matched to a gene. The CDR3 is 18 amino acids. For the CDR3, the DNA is TGTGCCAGCACTAAGATAGGTATTGGGACAGGAAGCACAGATACGCAGTATTTT. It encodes CASTKIGIGTGSTDTQYF.

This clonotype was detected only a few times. The CDR3 sequence: CATRDRTDTQYF. For the CDR3, the DNA is TGTGCCACCCGGGACCGCACAGATACGCAGTATTTT. The chain links TRBV10-3 to TRBJ2-3, with D perhaps given as TRBD1 or TRBD2 (5 bases each). V was clipped by 10 bases and J by 1 base, with 9 bases between them. The CDR3 loop spans 12 amino acids. The germline V gene encodes CDR1 ENHRY and CDR2 SYGVKD.

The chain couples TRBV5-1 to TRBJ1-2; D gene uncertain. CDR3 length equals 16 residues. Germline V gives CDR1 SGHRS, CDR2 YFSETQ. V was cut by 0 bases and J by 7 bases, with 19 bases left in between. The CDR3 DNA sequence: TGCGCCAGCAGCTTGGACATGAACGAGGGTATAGGTGGCTACACCTTC. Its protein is CASSLDMNEGIGGYTF.

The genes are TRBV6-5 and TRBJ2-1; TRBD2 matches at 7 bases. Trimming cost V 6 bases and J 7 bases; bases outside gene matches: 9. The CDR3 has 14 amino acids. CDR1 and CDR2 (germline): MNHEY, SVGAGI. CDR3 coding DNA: TGTGCCAGCAGCCCGAGCGGGGTGGTAAATGAGCAGTTCTTC. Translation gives CASSPSGVVNEQFF.